Shown below are 27 T cell receptor beta chains from a single sample sequenced in a study of blood T cell repertoires in COVID-19 (dated by TCRdb to 2020 to 2021). The library was generated by the immunoSEQ multiplex PCR assay. The source is immuneACCESS, and TCRdb retained only in-frame sequences with V and J called. Part of the clones is not carried over; for the studies checked, unresolved V genes explain less than half of this, and the remainder is unexplained. Within this sample are around 64,000 clones, with more than 80% of them counted one time only. The leading ten clones occupy just under 2% of the sample. The sample was peripheral blood. Receptors originate from a man aged 25-40 years with acute or convalescent COVID-19.

The V gene is TRBV6-5, the J gene TRBJ1-5; TRBD1 matches at 7 bases. This CDR3 is 14 amino acids long. Losses at the gene ends were 5 bases for V and 7 bases for J; bases not matched to a gene: 8. Per the germline V gene, CDR1 is MNHEY and CDR2 is SVGAGI. The CDR3 nucleotides are TGTGCCAGCAGTCGACAGGGAGGCGGGCAGCCCCAGCATTTT. Its protein product is CASSRQGGGQPQHF.

The chain recombines TRBV7-2 with TRBJ1-3; tentatively, D is TRBD1 (5 bases). CDR1 and CDR2 (germline): SGHTA, FQGNSA. The CDR3 totals 16 residues. V lost 5 bases and J lost 0, with 14 bases in between. This CDR3 reads CASSHRQFVSGNTIYF. The CDR3 region has the DNA TGTGCCAGCAGCCACCGACAGTTTGTCTCTGGAAACACCATATATTTT.

V is TRBV11-3 and J is TRBJ1-1; D not certain. Germline lookup yields CDR1 SGHNT and CDR2 YENEEA. Trimming cost V 1 base and J 2 bases, with 17 bases left between them. This CDR3 comprises 17 residues. The CDR3 loop reads CASSLAKDFFSNTEAFF. The CDR3 DNA follows: TGTGCCAGCAGCTTAGCCAAAGACTTTTTTTCCAACACTGAAGCTTTCTTT.

V gene TRBV7-8 combines with J gene TRBJ1-5, with a weak D call TRBD1 (6 bases). CDR1 is SGHVS, CDR2 FQNEAQ, per germline. The CDR3 is 13 residues long. Trimming took 5 bases from V and 4 from J, leaving 9 bases between them. The CDR3 loop reads CASSPDRNQPQHF. CDR3 coding DNA: TGTGCCAGCAGCCCAGACAGGAATCAGCCCCAGCATTTT.

The V gene is TRBV5-1, the J gene TRBJ2-5; unclear D gene. CDR1 is SGHRS and CDR2 is YFSETQ in the germline V gene. V was trimmed by 4 bases and J by 0 bases, leaving 10 bases between them. The CDR3 has 14 amino acids. CDR3 loop: CASSTSGDQETQYF. The DNA of the CDR3 is TGCGCCAGCAGCACCTCAGGTGACCAAGAGACCCAGTACTTC.

The chain combines TRBV2 with TRBJ1-6; 7 positions agree with TRBD1. The CDR3 loop spans 15 amino acids. Germline CDR1 SNHLY, CDR2 FYNNEI. With 7 bases clipped from V and 2 bases from J, the junction kept 5 bases outside the gene matches. The CDR3 loop reads CASNRQGPYNSPLHF. The CDR3 DNA follows: TGTGCCAGCAACAGACAGGGACCCTATAATTCACCCCTCCACTTT.

This clone was counted between two and nine times. J is TRBJ1-1 and V is TRBV7-2; D perhaps matches TRBD1 (5 bases). The germline V gene encodes CDR1 SGHTA and CDR2 FQGNSA. This CDR3 has 16 residues. Trimming removed 5 bases from V and 0 bases from J, with 16 bases in between. CDR3 nucleotides: TGTGCCAGCAGCCCAATGGGGGACTTGATGAACACTGAAGCTTTCTTT. Its protein is CASSPMGDLMNTEAFF.

The chain recombines TRBV4-2 with TRBJ1-6, with D tentatively TRBD1 (6 bases). This CDR3 region has 13 residues. Germline CDR1 is LGHNA and CDR2 is YNFKEQ. V gave up 0 bases and J gave up 14 bases, with 11 bases separating them. The CDR3 DNA is TGTGCCAGCAGCCAAGATCGGGGGGACACCCTCCACTTT. It translates to CASSQDRGDTLHF.

The V and J genes are TRBV19 and TRBJ2-1, with 10 nucleotides matching TRBD2. With 8 bases clipped from V and 3 bases from J, the junction kept 7 bases outside the gene matches. This CDR3 spans 15 amino acids. Germline lookup yields CDR1 LNHDA and CDR2 SQIVND (reference sequence). CDR3: CASCTGTSDYNEQFF. CDR3 DNA: TGTGCCAGTTGTACCGGGACTAGCGACTACAATGAGCAGTTCTTC.

This clone has just one count. The chain is built from TRBV20-1 and TRBJ1-6; the D gene is possibly TRBD1 (5 bases). CDR3 length equals 11 residues. The V gene's germline CDR1 is DFQATT and CDR2 SNEGSKA (reference sequence). V shed 3 bases and J shed 18 bases, with 15 bases lying between them. The CDR3 nucleotides are TGCAGTGCTAGGGGGGAGGGTAAAAGCCACTTT. Its protein product is CSARGEGKSHF.

V usage is TRBV7-9 and J usage is TRBJ2-5, with 7 bases matching TRBD2. CDR3 length: 15 amino acids. Trimming at V came to 3 bases and at J to 2 bases, leaving 6 bases not matched to a gene. CDR1 SEHNR and CDR2 FQNEAQ come from the germline V gene (reference sequence). CDR3 residues: CASSFPSGTQETQYF. The CDR3 nucleotides are TGTGCCAGCAGCTTCCCGAGCGGGACTCAAGAGACCCAGTACTTC. The full variable domain, its missing parts supplied by reference TRBV7-9 and TRBJ2-5, is DTGVSQNPRHKITKRGQNVTFRCDPISEHNRLYWYRQTLGQGPEFLTYFQNEAQLEKSRLLSDRFSAERPKGSFSTLEIQRTEQGDSAMYLCASSFPSGTQETQYFGPGTRLLVL.

The J gene is TRBJ1-6, the V gene TRBV2, with D uncertain. The V end lost 8 bases, the J end lost 0 bases, and 11 bases lay between the germline ends. The germline gives CDR1 SNHLY, CDR2 FYNNEI. The CDR3 runs 15 residues. CDR3 DNA sequence: TGTGCCAGCGGTGCCCGGAGCTCCTATAATTCACCCCTCCACTTT. Its protein product is CASGARSSYNSPLHF.

A note on this clone: The junction shows a germline mismatch at one end, possibly a read error. This rearrangement joins TRBV7-2 to TRBJ1-2; no clear D. Germline V lookup: CDR1 SGHTA, CDR2 FQGNSA. This CDR3 comprises 15 residues. Here the CDR3 reads CASSLVPGGFYSYTF. The CDR3 nucleotides are TGTGCCAGCAGCTTGGTTCCTGGAGGGTTCTATAGCTACACCTTC.

The chain employs TRBV4-1 and TRBJ2-3; D may be TRBD1 (5 bases). V gave up 8 bases and J gave up 1 base, with 16 bases separating them. CDR3 size: 15 residues. Per germline, CDR1 MGHRA and CDR2 YSYEKL. DNA for the CDR3: TGCGCCAGCTCTTTACAGGAGATGCGCACAGATACGCAGTATTTT. Translated: CASSLQEMRTDTQYF.

This clone was seen a single time. In DNA form, the CDR3 reads TGTGCCAGCTCACCGGCATCCACCCCCTATGGCTACACCTTC. Residues: CASSPASTPYGYTF. The V gene is TRBV18, the J gene TRBJ1-2; D unresolved. V was shortened by 3 bases and J by 4 bases, with 12 bases between the two germline ends. The CDR3 is 14 residues long. Germline values: CDR1 KGHSH, CDR2 LQKENI.

CDR3 sequence (DNA): TGTGCCAGCAGTTACGGGAGCTCCTATAATTCACCCCTCCACTTT. Protein sequence: CASSYGSSYNSPLHF. The rearrangement joins TRBV6-6 to TRBJ1-6, with D unresolved. V was trimmed by 2 bases and J by 0 bases, leaving 5 bases between them. The CDR3 has 15 residues. From germline, CDR1 is MNHNY and CDR2 SVGAGI (reference sequence).

This chain connects TRBV5-4 to TRBJ1-4; possibly TRBD1 for D (6 bases). Trimming pared 4 bases from V and 7 bases from J, leaving 17 bases between. The CDR3 is 15 residues long. Germline V gene lookup returns CDR1 SGHNT and CDR2 YYREEE (reference sequence). The CDR3 spells CASSPPGQRREKLFF. CDR3 coding DNA: TGTGCCAGCAGCCCACCGGGACAAAGGCGTGAAAAACTGTTTTTT.

This clone was counted between two and nine times. V and J are TRBV19 and TRBJ1-5; D remains ambiguous. The V gene's germline CDR1 is LNHDA and CDR2 SQIVND (reference sequence). The germline V and J ends were trimmed by 7 bases and 0 bases, with 10 bases remaining between them. The CDR3 is made up of 14 amino acids. The CDR3 is CASNRPYSNQPQHF. CDR3 bases: TGTGCCAGTAATCGCCCCTATAGCAATCAGCCCCAGCATTTT.

This clone was observed a handful of times. This chain connects TRBV11-2 to TRBJ2-2; D perhaps matches TRBD2 (5 bases). Trimming took 3 bases from V and 7 from J, leaving 9 bases between them. From germline, CDR1 is SGHAT and CDR2 FQNNGV. The CDR3 consists of 13 residues. In nucleotides, the CDR3 is TGTGCCAGCAGCTTCGAGGAGGACGGGGAGCTGTTTTTT. This codes for CASSFEEDGELFF.

This clone was picked up a small number of times. This rearrangement joins TRBV10-3 to TRBJ1-2, with a possible D match to TRBD1 (5 bases). Germline values: CDR1 ENHRY, CDR2 SYGVKD. V gave up 4 bases and J gave up 4 bases, with 16 bases separating them. The CDR3 consists of 15 residues. Written as DNA, the CDR3 is TGTGCCATCAGTGGAGGTAGGGGTGATGCCTATGGCTACACCTTC. Translated: CAISGGRGDAYGYTF.

This chain links TRBV3-1 (or the pseudogene TRBV3-2) with TRBJ1-5; D uncertain. V was cut by 1 base and J by 7 bases, with 8 bases left in between. The CDR3 is 13 residues long. The V gene's germline CDR1 is LGHDT and CDR2 YNNKEL (reference sequence). The chain's CDR3 is CASSQVVGQPQHF. CDR3 DNA sequence: TGTGCCAGCAGCCAAGTTGTGGGCCAGCCCCAGCATTTT.

This clone was picked up a small number of times. The chain has TRBV18 and TRBJ2-2; a weak D match, TRBD1 (6 bases). Germline-derived CDR1 and CDR2 are KGHSH and LQKENI. Trimming took 5 bases from V and 0 from J, leaving 7 bases between them. The CDR3 totals 14 residues. Here the CDR3 reads CASSGGPNTGELFF. CDR3 sequence (DNA): TGTGCCAGCTCAGGGGGCCCGAACACCGGGGAGCTGTTTTTT.

The genes are TRBV10-3 and TRBJ1-5, with 8 bases matching TRBD1. The junction had 7 bases not matched to a gene; V was cut back by 10 bases and J by 5 bases. Germline V lookup: CDR1 ENHRY, CDR2 SYGVKD. This CDR3 region has 13 residues. CDR3 coding DNA: TGTGCCAACGGACAGGGAGGGGATCAGCCCCAGCATTTT. The encoded protein is CANGQGGDQPQHF.

This sequence joins TRBV18 and TRBJ2-1, with 7 bases fitting TRBD1. CDR1 and CDR2 (germline): KGHSH, LQKENI. This CDR3 contains 14 residues. The trim removed 5 bases at V and 8 bases at J, leaving 9 bases unmatched. This CDR3 is CASSADRIDDEQFF. The CDR3 nucleotides are TGTGCCAGCTCAGCGGACAGGATCGACGATGAGCAGTTCTTC.

The chain employs TRBV5-1 and TRBJ2-5; TRBD1 is a possible D gene (6 bases). V gave up 4 bases and J gave up 5 bases, with 18 bases separating them. Looked up from germline, CDR1 is SGHRS and CDR2 is YFSETQ. This CDR3 contains 15 residues. The CDR3 DNA reads TGCGCCAGCAGCCCGATGTCGGACAGCCCGGAGACCCAGTACTTC. This sequence encodes CASSPMSDSPETQYF.

V usage is TRBV2 and J usage is TRBJ1-1; 12 bases match TRBD1. Germline values: CDR1 SNHLY, CDR2 FYNNEI. Germline trimming cut 6 bases from V and 5 bases from J; bases unmatched to any gene: 7. This CDR3 region has 15 residues. The DNA of the CDR3 is TGTGCCAGCAGCGGGACAGGGGGCGCGTGGACTGAAGCTTTCTTT. Its translation is CASSGTGGAWTEAFF.

V is TRBV5-4 and J is TRBJ2-7; D is possibly TRBD2 (6 bases). The CDR3 contains 14 residues. V lost 2 bases, J lost 4 bases, and 13 bases lay in between. The germline gives CDR1 SGHNT, CDR2 YYREEE (reference sequence). The CDR3 DNA sequence: TGTGCCAGCAGCTTAGGGGACTCTCCGTACGAGCAGTACGTC. Translating it yields CASSLGDSPYEQYV.